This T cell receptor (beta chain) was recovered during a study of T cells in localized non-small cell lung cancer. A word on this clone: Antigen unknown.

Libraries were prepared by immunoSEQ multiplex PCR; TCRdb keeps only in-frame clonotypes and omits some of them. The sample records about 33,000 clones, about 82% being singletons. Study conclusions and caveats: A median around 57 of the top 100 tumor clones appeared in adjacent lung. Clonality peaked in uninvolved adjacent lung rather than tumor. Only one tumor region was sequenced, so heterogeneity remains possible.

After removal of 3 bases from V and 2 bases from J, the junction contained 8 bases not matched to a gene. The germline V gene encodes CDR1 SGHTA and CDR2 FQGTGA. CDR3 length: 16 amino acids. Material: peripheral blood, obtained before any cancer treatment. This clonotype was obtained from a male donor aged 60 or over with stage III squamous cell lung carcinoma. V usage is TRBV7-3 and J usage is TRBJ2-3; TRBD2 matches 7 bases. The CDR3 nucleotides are TGTGCCAGCAGCTTTAGGGGAGGGAGCCCCACAGATACGCAGTATTTT. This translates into CASSFRGGSPTDTQYF.